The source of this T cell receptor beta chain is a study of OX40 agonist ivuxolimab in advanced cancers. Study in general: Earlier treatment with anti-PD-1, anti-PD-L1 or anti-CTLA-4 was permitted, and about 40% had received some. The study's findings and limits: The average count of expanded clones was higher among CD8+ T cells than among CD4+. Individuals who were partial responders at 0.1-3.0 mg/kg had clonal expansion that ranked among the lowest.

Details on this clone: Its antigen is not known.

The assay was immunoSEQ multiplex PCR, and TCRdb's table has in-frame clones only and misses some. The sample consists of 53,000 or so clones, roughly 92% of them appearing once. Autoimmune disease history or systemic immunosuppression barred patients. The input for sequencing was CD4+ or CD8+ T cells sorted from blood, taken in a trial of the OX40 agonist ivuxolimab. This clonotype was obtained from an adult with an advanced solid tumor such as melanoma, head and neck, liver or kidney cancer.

For the CDR3, the DNA is TGTGCCAGCAGCTTACGGCTCAGACGCGGGGAGCTGTTTTTT. Protein: CASSLRLRRGELFF. The J gene is TRBJ2-2, the V gene TRBV13; D unclear. The germline V gene encodes CDR1 PRHDT and CDR2 FYEKMQ (reference sequence). This CDR3 contains 14 residues. Deletions cut 2 bases from V and 7 bases from J, with 11 bases between.